This paragraph covers one TCR beta chain sequence. Its antigen is not identified. Amplification used 60 Vbeta primers and 13 Jbeta primers. Method: immunoSEQ multiplex PCR; TCRdb's copy keeps in-frame clones and lacks some. The repertoire table contains 65,000 to 90,000 clones. The sample originates from a study of cytomegalovirus exposure and HLA in healthy donors. For the study at large: Of 350 to 400 genotyped donors, 81% grouped in the Caucasian-associated ancestry cluster. The study, taken as a whole, reports: Per published reports, the classifier diagnosed cytomegalovirus status with high specificity and sensitivity. The study dropped some indistinguishable V segments, TRBV6-2 and TRBV6-3 among them.

V lost 1 base, J lost 7 bases, and 17 bases lay in between. Germline values: CDR1 LGHNA, CDR2 YSLEER. There are 16 residues in the CDR3. The receptor's source is a female donor in good health and CMV-seropositive. Sequencing input: PBMCs. V gene TRBV4-3 combines with J gene TRBJ1-5, with TRBD1 as a possible D gene (6 bases). The CDR3 spells CASSQGGHFVTQPQHF. In DNA, the CDR3 is TGCGCCAGCAGCCAAGGGGGACACTTTGTGACCCAGCCCCAGCATTTT.